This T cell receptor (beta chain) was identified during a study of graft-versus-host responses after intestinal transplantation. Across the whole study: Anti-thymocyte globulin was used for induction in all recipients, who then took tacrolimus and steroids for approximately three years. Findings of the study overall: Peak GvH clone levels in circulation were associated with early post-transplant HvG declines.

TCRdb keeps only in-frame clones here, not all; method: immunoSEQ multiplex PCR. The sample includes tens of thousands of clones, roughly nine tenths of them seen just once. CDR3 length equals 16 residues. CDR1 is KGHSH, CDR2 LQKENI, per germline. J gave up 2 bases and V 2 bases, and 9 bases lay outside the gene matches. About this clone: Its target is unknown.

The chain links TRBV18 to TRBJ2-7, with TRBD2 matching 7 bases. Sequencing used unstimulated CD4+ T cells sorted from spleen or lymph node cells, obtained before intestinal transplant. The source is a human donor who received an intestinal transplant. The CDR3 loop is CASSPLTGGEAYEQYF. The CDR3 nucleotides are TGTGCCAGCTCACCATTGACTGGGGGGGAGGCCTACGAGCAGTACTTC. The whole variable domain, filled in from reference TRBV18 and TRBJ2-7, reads NAGVMQNPRHLVRRRGQEARLRCSPMKGHSHVYWYRQLPEEGLKFMVYLQKENIIDESGMPKERFSAEFPKEGPSILRIQQVVRGDSAAYFCASSPLTGGEAYEQYFGPGTRLTVT.